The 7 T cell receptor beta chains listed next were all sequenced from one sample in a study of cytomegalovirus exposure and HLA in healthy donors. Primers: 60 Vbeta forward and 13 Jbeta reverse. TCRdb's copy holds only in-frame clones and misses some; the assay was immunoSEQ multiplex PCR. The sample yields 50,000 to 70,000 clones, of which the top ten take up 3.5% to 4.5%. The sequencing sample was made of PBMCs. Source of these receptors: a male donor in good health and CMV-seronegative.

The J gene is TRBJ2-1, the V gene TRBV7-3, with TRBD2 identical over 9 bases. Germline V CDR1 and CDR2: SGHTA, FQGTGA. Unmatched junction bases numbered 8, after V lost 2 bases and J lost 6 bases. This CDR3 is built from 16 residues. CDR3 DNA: TGTGCCAGCAGCTTATCCTGGACTAGCGCCACCAATGAGCAGTTCTTC. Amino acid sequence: CASSLSWTSATNEQFF.

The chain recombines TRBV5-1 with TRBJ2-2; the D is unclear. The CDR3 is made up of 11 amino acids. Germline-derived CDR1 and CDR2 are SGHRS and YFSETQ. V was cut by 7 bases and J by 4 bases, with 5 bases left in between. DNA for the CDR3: TGCGCCAGCTCCAGCACCGGGGAGCTGTTTTTT. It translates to CASSSTGELFF.

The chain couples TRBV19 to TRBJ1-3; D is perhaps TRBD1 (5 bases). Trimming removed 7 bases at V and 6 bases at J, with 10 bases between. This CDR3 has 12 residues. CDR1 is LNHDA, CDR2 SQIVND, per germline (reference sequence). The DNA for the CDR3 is TGTGCCAGTACAGGGAATCTAAACACCATATATTTT. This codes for CASTGNLNTIYF.

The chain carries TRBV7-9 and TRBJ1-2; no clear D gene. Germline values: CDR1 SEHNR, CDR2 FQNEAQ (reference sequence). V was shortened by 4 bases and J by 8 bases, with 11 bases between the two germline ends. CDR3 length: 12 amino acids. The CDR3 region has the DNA TGTGCCAGCAGCTCCGTTTTGACAGGCTACACCTTC. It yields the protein CASSSVLTGYTF.

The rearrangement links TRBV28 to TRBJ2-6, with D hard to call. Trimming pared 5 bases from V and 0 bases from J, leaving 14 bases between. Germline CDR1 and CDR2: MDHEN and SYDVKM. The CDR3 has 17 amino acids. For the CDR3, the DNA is TGTGCCAGCAGTCTATTTGGGCTCGCCTCTGGGGCCAACGTCCTGACTTTC. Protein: CASSLFGLASGANVLTF.

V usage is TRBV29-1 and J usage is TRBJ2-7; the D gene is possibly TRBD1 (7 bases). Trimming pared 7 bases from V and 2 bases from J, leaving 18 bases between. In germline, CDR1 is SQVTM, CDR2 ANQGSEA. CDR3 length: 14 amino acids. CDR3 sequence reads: CSARGDSSAYEQYF. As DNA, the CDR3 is TGCAGCGCCAGGGGGGACTCGAGCGCCTACGAGCAGTACTTC.

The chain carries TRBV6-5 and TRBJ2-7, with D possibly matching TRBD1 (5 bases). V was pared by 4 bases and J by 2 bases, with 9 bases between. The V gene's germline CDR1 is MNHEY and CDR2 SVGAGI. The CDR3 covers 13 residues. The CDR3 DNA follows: TGTGCCAGCAGTTCAGGGTTTGCCTACGAGCAGTACTTC. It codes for CASSSGFAYEQYF.